This TCR beta chain emerged from a study of regulatory T cells in long-lasting Graves disease. Described time point: newly diagnosed GD, antithyroid drugs for less than 3 months. Making the TCR library involved RNA that had been extracted from PBMCs. This clonotype has a count of ten or more. Germline V gene data show CDR1 as SGHTA and CDR2 as FQGNSA. Trimming shortened V by 5 bases and J by 1 base, and 17 bases separated the two germline ends. This CDR3 region has 16 residues. CDR3 regions were amplified by Arm-PCR using iRepertoire HTBI primers to build TCR beta libraries. TCRdb ran MiXCR on the multiplex PCR reads and lists one entry per CDR3 protein. The repertoire has more than 450,000 distinct CDR3 sequences, approximately 12% of them found once; the top ten carry roughly 8.9%. This same sample was also part of a study on T cells in Graves' hyperthyroidism and ophthalmopathy.

The sample here was peripheral blood mononuclear cells (PBMCs), taken at new diagnosis, from a patient treated with antithyroid drugs. This receptor was identified in a woman under 40 with Graves disease. V usage is TRBV7-2 and J usage is TRBJ1-1; D unclear. CDR3: CASSPYRDSRNTEAFF. In DNA form, the CDR3 reads TGTGCCAGCAGCCCGTATCGAGACTCCCGGAACACTGAAGCTTTCTTT.